The clone carrying this T cell receptor beta chain has a count of ten or more. The antigen remains undetermined. No ophthalmopathy progression within 18 months constituted stable Graves' hyperthyroidism. PBMCs stemmed from around 10 ml fresh peripheral blood. The CDR3 totals 17 residues. Germline values: CDR1 SGHNT, CDR2 YYREEE (reference sequence). The ends lost 2 bases at V and 4 bases at J; junction bases unmatched: 13. This sample is part of a study of T cells in Graves' hyperthyroidism and ophthalmopathy. Study-level findings and limits: Ophthalmopathy stood apart from stable hyperthyroidism in a 13 V-J model.

Amplification targeted TCR beta CDR3 regions from RNA transcripts. The HTBI primer set drove a first-round RT-PCR of the TCR CDR3. TCRdb independently ran MiXCR on the multiplex PCR reads; one entry per CDR3 protein. Of around 500,000 distinct CDR3 sequences detected, roughly 14% appear once; the ten largest clones hold around a sixth. This receptor was taken from a young woman with Graves' hyperthyroidism. This rearrangement joins TRBV5-4 to TRBJ2-7, with TRBD2 matching 9 bases. What was sequenced was blood. This chain's CDR3 is CASSLFKGREGPYEQYF. The CDR3 region has the DNA TGTGCCAGCAGCTTATTTAAAGGGCGGGAGGGCCCGTACGAGCAGTACTTC.